Following are 29 T cell receptor beta chains from one sample sequenced in a study of T cell repertoires in cytomegalovirus infection. TCRdb itself ran the reads through MiXCR, one entry per CDR3 protein. The sample lists some 500,000 distinct CDR3 sequences, roughly 34% occurring once. No antigen has been assigned to these receptors. The input for sequencing was cultured PBMCs, taken from culture after CMV antigen stimulation. These receptors were taken from a human donor in good health (CMV status not recorded). Some clones in this sample may be carry-over from other donors' samples.

This chain connects TRBV20-1 to TRBJ2-7; no definite D call. The CDR3 is 12 residues long. V was shortened by 2 bases and J by 0 bases, with 5 bases between the two germline ends. The germline CDR1 and CDR2 sequences are DFQATT and SNEGSKA (reference sequence). CDR3 sequence reads: CSARSSSYEQYV. The CDR3 DNA is TGCAGTGCTAGATCATCCTCCTACGAGCAGTACGTC.

The rearrangement joins TRBV7-2 to TRBJ2-2; D tentatively fits TRBD1 or TRBD2 (5 bases each). The CDR3 covers 16 residues. Trimming stripped 5 bases from V and 2 bases from J, with 15 bases between. CDR1 is SGHTA, CDR2 FQGNSA, per germline. CDR3 bases: TGTGCCAGCAGCCCCGTGGGGGTGGCCAACACCGGGGAGCTGTTTTTT. Residues: CASSPVGVANTGELFF.

This clonotype was observed a handful of times. The CDR3 protein is CASTLRQGAPTGELFF. The DNA for the CDR3 is TGTGCCAGCACCCTACGACAGGGGGCCCCCACCGGGGAGCTGTTTTTT. V gene TRBV7-2 combines with J gene TRBJ2-2; TRBD1 matches 10 bases. V gave up 7 bases and J gave up 4 bases; unmatched junction bases: 9. Germline CDR1 and CDR2: SGHTA and FQGNSA. This CDR3 spans 16 amino acids.

In its sample, this clonotype was seen a few times. This chain joins TRBV4-3 and TRBJ1-2, with 9 bases identical to TRBD1. V shed 1 base and J 0 bases; nucleotides not matched to a gene: 6. Germline-derived CDR1 and CDR2 are LGHNA and YSLEER. CDR3 length equals 17 residues. The CDR3 is CASSQGFTGGSNYGYTF. The DNA of the CDR3 is TGCGCCAGCAGCCAAGGATTTACAGGGGGCTCTAACTATGGCTACACCTTC.

V is TRBV6-6 and J is TRBJ1-1; D perhaps matches TRBD1 (6 bases). Per the germline V gene, CDR1 is MNHNY and CDR2 is SVGAGI (reference sequence). The CDR3 covers 14 residues. V lost 10 bases, J lost 4 bases, and 19 bases lay in between. In nucleotides, the CDR3 is TGTGCCACGTACAGGGTGTGGGGGTCCACTGAAGCTTTCTTT. This gives the protein CATYRVWGSTEAFF.

The chain links TRBV2 to TRBJ2-2; maybe TRBD2 (5 bases). Germline CDR1 reads SNHLY; CDR2 reads FYNNEI. CDR3 size: 16 residues. Deletions cut 2 bases from V and 1 base from J, with 11 bases between. CDR3 loop: CASSERRALNTGELFF. The CDR3, as DNA: TGTGCCAGCAGTGAACGGCGGGCATTGAACACCGGGGAGCTGTTTTTT.

This clonotype was found many times. This rearrangement joins TRBV7-2 to TRBJ1-1; possible D gene TRBD1, 5 bases. The CDR3 sequence is 13 residues long. V was clipped by 5 bases and J by 6 bases, with 13 bases between them. The V gene's germline CDR1 is SGHTA and CDR2 FQGNSA. CDR3 protein: CASSTQGSPEAFF. DNA for the CDR3: TGTGCCAGCAGCACCCAGGGTTCTCCTGAAGCTTTCTTT.

This rearrangement joins TRBV2 to TRBJ2-3; D ambiguous. Trimming removed 0 bases at V and 0 bases at J, with 10 bases between. Germline CDR1 and CDR2: SNHLY and FYNNEI. The CDR3 contains 16 residues. For the CDR3, the DNA is TGTGCCAGCAGTGAAGCGGTGGGTTATAGCACAGATACGCAGTATTTT. Translated, it gives CASSEAVGYSTDTQYF.

The chain recombines TRBV29-1 with TRBJ1-5, with D hard to call. The CDR3 is 12 residues long. V gave up 4 bases and J gave up 6 bases, with 10 bases separating them. CDR1 is SQVTM and CDR2 is ANQGSEA in the germline V gene. As DNA, the CDR3 is TGCAGCGTTGCGGAGGGTCTTCAGCCCCAGCATTTT. Its protein is CSVAEGLQPQHF.

This clonotype has just a few counts. The chain couples TRBV5-6 to TRBJ2-1; no clear D. The CDR3 loop spans 15 amino acids. Germline V CDR1 and CDR2: SGHDT, YYEEEE. V was clipped by 4 bases and J by 8 bases, with 19 bases between them. The CDR3 is CASSPWEFSHHEQFF. The CDR3, as DNA: TGTGCCAGCAGCCCTTGGGAATTCTCACACCATGAGCAGTTCTTC. The full variable domain, with the rest looked up from reference TRBV5-6 and TRBJ2-1, is DAGVTQSPTHLIKTRGQQVTLRCSPKSGHDTVSWYQQALGQGPQFIFQYYEEEERQRGNFPDRFSGHQFPNYSSELNVNALLLGDSALYLCASSPWEFSHHEQFFGPGTRLTVL.

The rearrangement links TRBV5-4 to TRBJ2-1, with D perhaps TRBD2 (7 bases). The CDR3 sequence is 17 residues long. CDR1 and CDR2 (germline): SGHNT, YYREEE (reference sequence). The ends were cut back, 3 bases at V and 1 base at J, with 17 bases in the middle. DNA for the CDR3: TGTGCCAGCAGCTGGGGGGGGGGCCCAGGGTCCTACAATGAGCAGTTCTTC. Amino acids: CASSWGGGPGSYNEQFF.

The chain couples TRBV19 to TRBJ1-5; 11 bases are shared with TRBD1. The trim removed 5 bases at V and 3 bases at J, leaving 6 bases unmatched. Germline V gene sequence: CDR1 LNHDA, CDR2 SQIVND (reference sequence). The CDR3 runs to 16 residues. DNA of the CDR3: TGTGCCAGTAGTGGACGGGACAGGGGGTCCAATCAGCCCCAGCATTTT. Translation: CASSGRDRGSNQPQHF.

The sample holds a few counts of this clonotype. Possible read error: a much larger clone is one base away. J is TRBJ1-4 and V is TRBV5-4; D is perhaps TRBD1 (5 bases). CDR1 is SGHNT, CDR2 YYREEE, per germline (reference sequence). The V end was cut by 3 bases, the J end by 0 bases, with 9 bases between. CDR3 length equals 15 residues. The CDR3 DNA reads TGTGCCAGCAGCTGGGGGGGTGCAACTAATGAAAAACTGTTTTTT. Translating gives CASSWGGATNEKLFF.

At least ten counts were recorded for this clonotype. The J gene is TRBJ2-7, the V gene TRBV7-2; D might be TRBD1 (6 bases). The CDR3 is made up of 15 amino acids. Trimming cost V 0 bases and J 7 bases, with 16 bases left between them. CDR1 is SGHTA and CDR2 is FQGNSA in the germline V gene. CDR3 bases: TGTGCCAGCAGCTTAGCGCCCAGGGGCGAGGGAGAGCAGTACTTC. Translating it yields CASSLAPRGEGEQYF.

The rearrangement uses TRBV19 and TRBJ2-1; D may match TRBD1 or TRBD2 (6 bases each). The CDR3 totals 14 residues. With 5 bases removed from V and 7 bases from J, the gap between germline ends came to 15 bases. Germline CDR1 is LNHDA and CDR2 is SQIVND (reference sequence). CDR3 in DNA: TGTGCCAGTAGTCCGGGGGCGCATCTAAATGAGCAGTTCTTC. It encodes CASSPGAHLNEQFF. Using reference TRBV19 and TRBJ2-1 for the parts outside the CDR3, the full variable domain is DGGITQSPKYLFRKEGQNVTLSCEQNLNHDAMYWYRQDPGQGLRLIYYSQIVNDFQKGDIAEGYSVSREKKESFPLTVTSAQKNPTAFYLCASSPGAHLNEQFFGPGTRLTVL.

The rearrangement uses TRBV4-1 and TRBJ2-5; D not resolved. This CDR3 has 16 amino acids. Between the trimmed V and J ends, which lost 0 bases and 5 bases, there was a span of 16 bases. Germline V lookup: CDR1 MGHRA, CDR2 YSYEKL. The CDR3 sequence: CASSQDWPQMLETQYF. Here the CDR3 DNA reads TGCGCCAGCAGCCAAGATTGGCCCCAAATGTTGGAGACCCAGTACTTC.

In its sample, this clonotype was seen a few times. This chain connects TRBV19 to TRBJ2-7; 7 bases align to TRBD1. The ends lost 6 bases at V and 5 bases at J; junction bases unmatched: 7. The CDR3 loop spans 13 amino acids. Germline CDR1 and CDR2: LNHDA and SQIVND (reference sequence). This CDR3 reads CASSPEGAHEQYF. DNA for the CDR3: TGTGCCAGTAGCCCTGAGGGGGCCCACGAGCAGTACTTC.

Here the CDR3 reads CSARDIDYGSYEQYF. The CDR3 DNA follows: TGCAGTGCTAGAGATATCGACTACGGCTCCTACGAGCAGTACTTC. The J gene is TRBJ2-7, the V gene TRBV20-1, with D perhaps matching TRBD2 (5 bases). CDR1 is DFQATT, CDR2 SNEGSKA, per germline (reference sequence). The CDR3 extends over 15 amino acids. Trimming pared 0 bases from V and 0 bases from J, leaving 12 bases between.

This rearrangement joins TRBV11-2 to TRBJ1-4; TRBD1 is a possible D gene (6 bases). CDR1 is SGHAT, CDR2 FQNNGV, per germline. The CDR3 sequence is 17 residues long. Trimming stripped 1 base from V and 7 bases from J, with 19 bases between. CDR3 sequence reads: CASSLGAGGARGEKLFF. CDR3 in DNA: TGTGCCAGCAGCTTAGGGGCCGGAGGCGCCAGGGGTGAAAAACTGTTTTTT.

This clonotype was detected only a few times. The chain links TRBV6-6 to TRBJ2-7, with 9 bases aligning to TRBD2. The CDR3 sequence is 13 residues long. Germline lookup yields CDR1 MNHNY and CDR2 SVGAGI (reference sequence). Trimming cost V 7 bases and J 6 bases; bases outside gene matches: 7. In DNA form, the CDR3 reads TGTGCCAGCAAAAGGGGTAGCGGGGGCGAGCAGTACGTC. Protein: CASKRGSGGEQYV.

The chain employs TRBV6-2 or TRBV6-3 and TRBJ2-7; D is possibly TRBD1 or TRBD2 (5 bases each). CDR1 is MNHEY and CDR2 is SVGEGT in the germline V gene. The ends were cut back, 4 bases at V and 9 bases at J, with 19 bases in the middle. CDR3 length: 14 residues. The CDR3 coding sequence is TGTGCCAGCAGTTCCGGGACGTCAACTCTGGGGCAGTACGTC. It is translated as CASSSGTSTLGQYV.

In this sample, this clonotype turned up a few times. CDR3 bases: TGCGCCAGCAGCCAAGGGACAGGGGGAGCTTTCTTT. It codes for CASSQGTGGAFF. This chain links TRBV4-1 with TRBJ1-1; 10 positions match TRBD1. The CDR3 consists of 12 residues. Germline lookup yields CDR1 MGHRA and CDR2 YSYEKL. Trimming took 1 base from V and 10 from J; bases not matched to a gene: 0.

The table lists this clonotype with many counts. The gene calls are TRBV7-2 and TRBJ1-2; 7 nucleotides align to TRBD1. Germline V gene data show CDR1 as SGHTA and CDR2 as FQGNSA. This CDR3 is 12 amino acids long. Unmatched junction bases numbered 5, after V lost 5 bases and J lost 8 bases. The CDR3 is CASSPDRAGYTF. In nucleotides, the CDR3 is TGTGCCAGCAGCCCCGACAGGGCCGGCTACACCTTC.

This clonotype has just a few counts. This chain joins TRBV7-6 and TRBJ1-5; 7 bases match TRBD1. This CDR3 has 15 amino acids. The ends lost 3 bases at V and 1 base at J; junction bases unmatched: 3. Germline CDR1 and CDR2: SGHVS and FNYEAQ. The CDR3 nucleotides are TGTGCCAGCAGCTTGACAGGGCAAAGCAATCAGCCCCAGCATTTT. This codes for CASSLTGQSNQPQHF.

This clonotype was observed a few times. This chain connects TRBV4-3 to TRBJ2-5; TRBD2 might be the D (6 bases). The germline V and J ends were trimmed by 3 bases and 0 bases, with 11 bases remaining between them. The CDR3 sequence is 15 residues long. Germline assignment: CDR1 LGHNA and CDR2 YSLEER. CDR3 sequence: CASSQGRGYQETQYF. The CDR3 region has the DNA TGCGCCAGCAGCCAGGGACGGGGGTACCAAGAGACCCAGTACTTC.

The rearrangement uses TRBV5-1 and TRBJ2-5, with 8 positions matching TRBD1. Germline lookup yields CDR1 SGHRS and CDR2 YFSETQ. The CDR3 has 16 amino acids. V was pared by 0 bases and J by 2 bases, with 6 bases of the junction left unmatched. The CDR3: CASSLEGHRGQETQYF. The CDR3 DNA reads as TGCGCCAGCAGCTTGGAGGGGCACAGGGGGCAAGAGACCCAGTACTTC. Complete variable domain (other parts from reference TRBV5-1 and TRBJ2-5): KAGVTQTPRYLIKTRGQQVTLSCSPISGHRSVSWYQQTPGQGLQFLFEYFSETQRNKGNFPGRFSGRQFSNSRSEMNVSTLELGDSALYLCASSLEGHRGQETQYFGPGTRLLVL.

This chain joins TRBV7-3 and TRBJ2-6; the D is unclear. Looked up from germline, CDR1 is SGHTA and CDR2 is FQGTGA. V was trimmed by 1 base and J by 4 bases, leaving 11 bases between them. This CDR3 contains 16 residues. CDR3 in amino acids: CASSLNPPIGANVLTF. Here the CDR3 DNA reads TGTGCCAGCAGCTTAAACCCCCCCATCGGGGCCAACGTCCTGACTTTC. The full variable domain, with the rest looked up from reference TRBV7-3 and TRBJ2-6, is GAGVSQTPSNKVTEKGKYVELRCDPISGHTALYWYRQSLGQGPEFLIYFQGTGAADDSGLPNDRFFAVRPEGSVSTLKIQRTERGDSAVYLCASSLNPPIGANVLTFGAGSRLTVL.

The rearrangement uses TRBV7-2 and TRBJ1-2; D is perhaps TRBD1 (5 bases). Germline values: CDR1 SGHTA, CDR2 FQGNSA. Trimming cost V 5 bases and J 6 bases, with 16 bases left between them. The CDR3 length is 14 residues. CDR3 in amino acids: CASSPHGGSNGYTF. Here the CDR3 DNA reads TGTGCCAGCAGCCCACACGGGGGGAGTAATGGCTACACCTTC.

The J gene is TRBJ1-1, the V gene TRBV7-9; TRBD1 matches 7 bases. The length of the CDR3 is 13 residues. Germline V gene sequence: CDR1 SEHNR, CDR2 FQNEAQ (reference sequence). The ends lost 8 bases at V and 5 bases at J; junction bases unmatched: 8. The CDR3 DNA follows: TGTGCCAGCGTCCAAGGGGGCGAAACTGAAGCTTTCTTT. Its translation is CASVQGGETEAFF.